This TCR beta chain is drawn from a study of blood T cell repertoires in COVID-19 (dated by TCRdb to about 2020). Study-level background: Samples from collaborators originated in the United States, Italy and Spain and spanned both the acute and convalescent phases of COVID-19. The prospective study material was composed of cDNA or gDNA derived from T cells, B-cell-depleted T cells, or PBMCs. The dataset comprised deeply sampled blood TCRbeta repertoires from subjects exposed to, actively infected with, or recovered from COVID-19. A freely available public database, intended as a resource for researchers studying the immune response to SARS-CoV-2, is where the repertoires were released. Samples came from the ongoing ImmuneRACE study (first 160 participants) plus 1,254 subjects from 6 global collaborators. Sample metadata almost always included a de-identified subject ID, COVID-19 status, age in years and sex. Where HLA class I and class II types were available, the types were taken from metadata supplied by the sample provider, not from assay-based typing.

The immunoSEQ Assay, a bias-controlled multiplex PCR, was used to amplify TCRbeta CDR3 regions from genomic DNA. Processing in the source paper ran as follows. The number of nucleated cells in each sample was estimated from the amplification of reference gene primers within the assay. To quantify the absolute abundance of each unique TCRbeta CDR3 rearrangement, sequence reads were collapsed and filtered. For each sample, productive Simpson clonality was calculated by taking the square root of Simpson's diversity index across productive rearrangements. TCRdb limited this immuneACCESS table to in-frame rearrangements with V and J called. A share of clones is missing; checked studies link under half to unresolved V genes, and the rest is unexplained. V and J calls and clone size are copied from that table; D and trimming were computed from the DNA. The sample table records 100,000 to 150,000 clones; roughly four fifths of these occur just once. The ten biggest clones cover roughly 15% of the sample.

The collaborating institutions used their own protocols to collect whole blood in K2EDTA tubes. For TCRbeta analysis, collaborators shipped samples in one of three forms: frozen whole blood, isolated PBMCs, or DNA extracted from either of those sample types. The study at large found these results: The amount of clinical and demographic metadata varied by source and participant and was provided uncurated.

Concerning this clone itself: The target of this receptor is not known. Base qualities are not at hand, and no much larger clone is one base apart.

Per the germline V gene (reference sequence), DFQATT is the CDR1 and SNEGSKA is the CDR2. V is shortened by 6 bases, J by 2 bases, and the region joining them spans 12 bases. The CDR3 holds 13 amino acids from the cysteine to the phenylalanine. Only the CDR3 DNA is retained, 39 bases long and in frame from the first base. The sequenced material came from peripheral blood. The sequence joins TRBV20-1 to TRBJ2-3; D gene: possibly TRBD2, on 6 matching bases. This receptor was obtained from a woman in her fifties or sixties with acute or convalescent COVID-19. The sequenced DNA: TGCAGTGCCAGTCGCGGGACCACAGATACGCAGTATTTT. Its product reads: CSASRGTTDTQYF.